This entry features one T cell receptor (beta chain) sequence. Its antigen is not identified. This entry comes from a study of cytomegalovirus exposure and HLA in healthy donors. Study results and limitations: Several top significant clusters appeared, in a later analysis, to be linked to common viral pathogens. The authors enumerated some 160 TCR beta chains as linked to cytomegalovirus. A cluster of highly shared sequence variants was likely a sequencing artifact.

Per the germline V gene, CDR1 is SGDLS and CDR2 is YYNGEE. Trimming cost V 1 base and J 7 bases, with 9 bases left between them. This CDR3 region has 14 residues. The PCR ran on 60 Vbeta and 13 Jbeta primers. Clones were sequenced by immunoSEQ multiplex PCR, and TCRdb holds only the in-frame ones, with some missing. Among 70,000 to 100,000 clones listed, 80% were seen once. The gene calls are TRBV9 and TRBJ1-6; D is unresolved. Sequenced material: PBMCs. This TCR came from a woman aged 45 to 65 in good health and CMV-seropositive. CDR3 sequence reads: CASSVIWRNSPLHF. In DNA form, the CDR3 reads TGTGCCAGCAGCGTAATCTGGAGGAATTCACCCCTCCACTTT. The variable domain in full, completed from reference TRBV9 and TRBJ1-6, reads DSGVTQTPKHLITATGQRVTLRCSPRSGDLSVYWYQQSLDQGLQFLIQYYNGEERAKGNILERFSAQQFPDLHSELNLSSLELGDSALYFCASSVIWRNSPLHFGNGTRLTVT.